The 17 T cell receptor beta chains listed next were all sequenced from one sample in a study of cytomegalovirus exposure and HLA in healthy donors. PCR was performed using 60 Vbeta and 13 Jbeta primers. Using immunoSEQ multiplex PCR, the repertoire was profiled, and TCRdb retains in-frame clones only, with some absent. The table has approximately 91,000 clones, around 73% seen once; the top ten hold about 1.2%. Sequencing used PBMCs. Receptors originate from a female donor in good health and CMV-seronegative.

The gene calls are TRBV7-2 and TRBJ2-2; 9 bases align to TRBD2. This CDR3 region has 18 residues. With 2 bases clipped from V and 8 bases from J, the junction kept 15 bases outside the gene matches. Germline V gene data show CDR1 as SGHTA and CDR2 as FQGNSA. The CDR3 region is CASSLWLGASGIGGELFF. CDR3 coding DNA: TGTGCCAGCAGCTTATGGTTAGGCGCTAGCGGGATTGGTGGGGAGCTGTTTTTT. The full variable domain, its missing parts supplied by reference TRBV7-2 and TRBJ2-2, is GAGVSQSPSNKVTEKGKDVELRCDPISGHTALYWYRQSLGQGLEFLIYFQGNSAPDKSGLPSDRFSAERTGGSVSTLTIQRTQQEDSAVYLCASSLWLGASGIGGELFFGEGSRLTVL.

The CDR3 coding sequence is TGTGCCAGCAGCTCTCCACCTGACAGGGACGGGGACTATGGCTACACCTTC. Translated: CASSSPPDRDGDYGYTF. The chain links TRBV7-9 to TRBJ1-2; 7 bases line up with TRBD1. The CDR3 runs to 17 residues. V was pared by 4 bases and J by 3 bases, with 14 bases of the junction left unmatched. Germline CDR1 SEHNR, CDR2 FQNEAQ (reference sequence).

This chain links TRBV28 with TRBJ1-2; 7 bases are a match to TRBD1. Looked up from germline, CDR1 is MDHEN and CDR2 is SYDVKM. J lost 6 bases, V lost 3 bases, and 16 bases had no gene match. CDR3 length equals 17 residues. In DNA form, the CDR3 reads TGTGCCAGCAGTTTGCCCTTGACAGGGCCCCGTGCCCATGGCTACACCTTC. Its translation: CASSLPLTGPRAHGYTF.

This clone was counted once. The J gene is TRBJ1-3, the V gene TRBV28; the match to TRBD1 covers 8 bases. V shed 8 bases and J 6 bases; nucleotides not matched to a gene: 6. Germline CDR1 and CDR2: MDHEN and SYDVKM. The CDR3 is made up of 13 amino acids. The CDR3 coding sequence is TGTGCCAGCGACAGGGGTAAGGAAAACACCATATATTTT. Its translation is CASDRGKENTIYF.

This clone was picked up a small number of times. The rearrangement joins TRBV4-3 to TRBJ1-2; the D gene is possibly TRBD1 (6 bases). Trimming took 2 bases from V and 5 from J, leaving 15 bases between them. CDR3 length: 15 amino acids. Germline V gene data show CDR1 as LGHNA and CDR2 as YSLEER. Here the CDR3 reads CASSQYRGAAYGYTF. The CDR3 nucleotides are TGCGCCAGCAGCCAATACCGGGGGGCCGCATATGGCTACACCTTC.

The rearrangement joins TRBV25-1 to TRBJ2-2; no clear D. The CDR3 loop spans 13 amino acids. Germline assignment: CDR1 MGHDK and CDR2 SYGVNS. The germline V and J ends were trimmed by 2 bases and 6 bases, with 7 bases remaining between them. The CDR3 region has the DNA TGTGCCAGCAGTGAACAGGCCGCCGGGGAGCTGTTTTTT. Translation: CASSEQAAGELFF. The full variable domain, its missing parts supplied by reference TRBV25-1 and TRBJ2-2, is EADIYQTPRYLVIGTGKKITLECSQTMGHDKMYWYQQDPGMELHLIHYSYGVNSTEKGDLSSESTVSRIRTEHFPLTLESARPSHTSQYLCASSEQAAGELFFGEGSRLTVL.

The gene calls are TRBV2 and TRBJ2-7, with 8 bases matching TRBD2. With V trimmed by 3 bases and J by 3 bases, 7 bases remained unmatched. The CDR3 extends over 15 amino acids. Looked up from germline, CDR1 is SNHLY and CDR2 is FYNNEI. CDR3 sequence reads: CASSDRGGGFYEQYF. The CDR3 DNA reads TGTGCCAGCAGTGACCGGGGGGGAGGGTTCTACGAGCAGTACTTC.

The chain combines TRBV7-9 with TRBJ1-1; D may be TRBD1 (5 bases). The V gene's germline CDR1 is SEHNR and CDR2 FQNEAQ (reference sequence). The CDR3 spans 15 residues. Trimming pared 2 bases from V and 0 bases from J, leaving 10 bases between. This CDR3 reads CASSLNGAMNTEAFF. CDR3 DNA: TGTGCCAGCAGCTTAAATGGGGCAATGAACACTGAAGCTTTCTTT.

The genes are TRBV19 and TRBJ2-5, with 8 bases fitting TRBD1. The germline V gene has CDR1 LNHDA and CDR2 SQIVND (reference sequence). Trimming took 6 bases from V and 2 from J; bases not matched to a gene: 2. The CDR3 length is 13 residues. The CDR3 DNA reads TGTGCCAGTAGGAGGACAGGGCAAGAGACCCAGTACTTC. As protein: CASRRTGQETQYF. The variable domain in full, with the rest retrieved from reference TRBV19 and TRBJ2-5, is DGGITQSPKYLFRKEGQNVTLSCEQNLNHDAMYWYRQDPGQGLRLIYYSQIVNDFQKGDIAEGYSVSREKKESFPLTVTSAQKNPTAFYLCASRRTGQETQYFGPGTRLLVL.

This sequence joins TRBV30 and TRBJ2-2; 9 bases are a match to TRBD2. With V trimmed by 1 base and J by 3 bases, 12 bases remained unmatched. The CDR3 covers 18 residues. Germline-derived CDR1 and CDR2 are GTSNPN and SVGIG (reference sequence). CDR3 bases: TGTGCCTGGAGTGGGCGGCTAGCGGGGCTCCTGGACACCGGGGAGCTGTTTTTT. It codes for CAWSGRLAGLLDTGELFF. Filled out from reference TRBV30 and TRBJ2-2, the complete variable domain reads SQTIHQWPATLVQPVGSPLSLECTVEGTSNPNLYWYRQAAGRGLQLLFYSVGIGQISSEVPQNLSASRPQDRQFILSSKKLLLSDSGFYLCAWSGRLAGLLDTGELFFGEGSRLTVL.

CDR3 residues: CASSEGHITHFQETQYF. The CDR3 region has the DNA TGCGCCAGCAGTGAGGGGCACATAACTCATTTTCAGGAGACCCAGTACTTC. The chain is built from TRBV10-2 and TRBJ2-5; D is undetermined. Trimming shortened V by 2 bases and J by 5 bases, and 21 bases separated the two germline ends. From germline, CDR1 is WSHSY and CDR2 SAAADI. The CDR3 has 17 residues.

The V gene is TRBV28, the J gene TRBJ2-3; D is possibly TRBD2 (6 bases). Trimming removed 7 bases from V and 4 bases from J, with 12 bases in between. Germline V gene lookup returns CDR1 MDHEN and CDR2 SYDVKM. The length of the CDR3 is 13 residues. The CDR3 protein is CASNGEEPDTQYF. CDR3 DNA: TGTGCCAGCAACGGGGAGGAGCCAGATACGCAGTATTTT.

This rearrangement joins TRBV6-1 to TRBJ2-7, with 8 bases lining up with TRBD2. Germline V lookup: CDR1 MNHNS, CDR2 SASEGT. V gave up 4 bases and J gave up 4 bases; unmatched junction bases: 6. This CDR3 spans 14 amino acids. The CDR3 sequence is CASSVVAGRYEQYF. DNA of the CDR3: TGTGCCAGCAGTGTGGTAGCGGGGCGTTACGAGCAGTACTTC.

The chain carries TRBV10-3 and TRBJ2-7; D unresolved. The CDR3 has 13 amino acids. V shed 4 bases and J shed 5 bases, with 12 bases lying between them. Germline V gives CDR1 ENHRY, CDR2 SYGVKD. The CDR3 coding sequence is TGTGCCATCAGTGCGTTAGCCCCCAACGAGCAGTACTTC. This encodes CAISALAPNEQYF.

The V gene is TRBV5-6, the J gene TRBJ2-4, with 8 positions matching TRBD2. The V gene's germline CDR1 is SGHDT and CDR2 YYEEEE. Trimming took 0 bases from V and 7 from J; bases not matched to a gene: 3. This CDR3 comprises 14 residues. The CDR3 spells CASSLEGLGNIQYF. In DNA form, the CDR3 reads TGTGCCAGCAGCTTGGAGGGACTAGGTAACATTCAGTACTTC.

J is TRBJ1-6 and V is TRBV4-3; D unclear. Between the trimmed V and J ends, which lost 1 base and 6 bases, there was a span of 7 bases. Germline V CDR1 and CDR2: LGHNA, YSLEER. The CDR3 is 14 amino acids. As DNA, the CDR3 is TGCGCCAGCAGCCAAGCAAGTAGTAATTCACCCCTCCACTTT. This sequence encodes CASSQASSNSPLHF.

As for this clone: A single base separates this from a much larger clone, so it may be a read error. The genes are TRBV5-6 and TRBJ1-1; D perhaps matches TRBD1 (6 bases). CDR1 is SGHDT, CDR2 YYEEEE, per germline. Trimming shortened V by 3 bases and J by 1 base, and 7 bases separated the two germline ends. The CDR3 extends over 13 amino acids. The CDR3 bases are TGTGCCAGCAGCTGGGGACAGAACACTGAAGCTTTCTTT. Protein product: CASSWGQNTEAFF.